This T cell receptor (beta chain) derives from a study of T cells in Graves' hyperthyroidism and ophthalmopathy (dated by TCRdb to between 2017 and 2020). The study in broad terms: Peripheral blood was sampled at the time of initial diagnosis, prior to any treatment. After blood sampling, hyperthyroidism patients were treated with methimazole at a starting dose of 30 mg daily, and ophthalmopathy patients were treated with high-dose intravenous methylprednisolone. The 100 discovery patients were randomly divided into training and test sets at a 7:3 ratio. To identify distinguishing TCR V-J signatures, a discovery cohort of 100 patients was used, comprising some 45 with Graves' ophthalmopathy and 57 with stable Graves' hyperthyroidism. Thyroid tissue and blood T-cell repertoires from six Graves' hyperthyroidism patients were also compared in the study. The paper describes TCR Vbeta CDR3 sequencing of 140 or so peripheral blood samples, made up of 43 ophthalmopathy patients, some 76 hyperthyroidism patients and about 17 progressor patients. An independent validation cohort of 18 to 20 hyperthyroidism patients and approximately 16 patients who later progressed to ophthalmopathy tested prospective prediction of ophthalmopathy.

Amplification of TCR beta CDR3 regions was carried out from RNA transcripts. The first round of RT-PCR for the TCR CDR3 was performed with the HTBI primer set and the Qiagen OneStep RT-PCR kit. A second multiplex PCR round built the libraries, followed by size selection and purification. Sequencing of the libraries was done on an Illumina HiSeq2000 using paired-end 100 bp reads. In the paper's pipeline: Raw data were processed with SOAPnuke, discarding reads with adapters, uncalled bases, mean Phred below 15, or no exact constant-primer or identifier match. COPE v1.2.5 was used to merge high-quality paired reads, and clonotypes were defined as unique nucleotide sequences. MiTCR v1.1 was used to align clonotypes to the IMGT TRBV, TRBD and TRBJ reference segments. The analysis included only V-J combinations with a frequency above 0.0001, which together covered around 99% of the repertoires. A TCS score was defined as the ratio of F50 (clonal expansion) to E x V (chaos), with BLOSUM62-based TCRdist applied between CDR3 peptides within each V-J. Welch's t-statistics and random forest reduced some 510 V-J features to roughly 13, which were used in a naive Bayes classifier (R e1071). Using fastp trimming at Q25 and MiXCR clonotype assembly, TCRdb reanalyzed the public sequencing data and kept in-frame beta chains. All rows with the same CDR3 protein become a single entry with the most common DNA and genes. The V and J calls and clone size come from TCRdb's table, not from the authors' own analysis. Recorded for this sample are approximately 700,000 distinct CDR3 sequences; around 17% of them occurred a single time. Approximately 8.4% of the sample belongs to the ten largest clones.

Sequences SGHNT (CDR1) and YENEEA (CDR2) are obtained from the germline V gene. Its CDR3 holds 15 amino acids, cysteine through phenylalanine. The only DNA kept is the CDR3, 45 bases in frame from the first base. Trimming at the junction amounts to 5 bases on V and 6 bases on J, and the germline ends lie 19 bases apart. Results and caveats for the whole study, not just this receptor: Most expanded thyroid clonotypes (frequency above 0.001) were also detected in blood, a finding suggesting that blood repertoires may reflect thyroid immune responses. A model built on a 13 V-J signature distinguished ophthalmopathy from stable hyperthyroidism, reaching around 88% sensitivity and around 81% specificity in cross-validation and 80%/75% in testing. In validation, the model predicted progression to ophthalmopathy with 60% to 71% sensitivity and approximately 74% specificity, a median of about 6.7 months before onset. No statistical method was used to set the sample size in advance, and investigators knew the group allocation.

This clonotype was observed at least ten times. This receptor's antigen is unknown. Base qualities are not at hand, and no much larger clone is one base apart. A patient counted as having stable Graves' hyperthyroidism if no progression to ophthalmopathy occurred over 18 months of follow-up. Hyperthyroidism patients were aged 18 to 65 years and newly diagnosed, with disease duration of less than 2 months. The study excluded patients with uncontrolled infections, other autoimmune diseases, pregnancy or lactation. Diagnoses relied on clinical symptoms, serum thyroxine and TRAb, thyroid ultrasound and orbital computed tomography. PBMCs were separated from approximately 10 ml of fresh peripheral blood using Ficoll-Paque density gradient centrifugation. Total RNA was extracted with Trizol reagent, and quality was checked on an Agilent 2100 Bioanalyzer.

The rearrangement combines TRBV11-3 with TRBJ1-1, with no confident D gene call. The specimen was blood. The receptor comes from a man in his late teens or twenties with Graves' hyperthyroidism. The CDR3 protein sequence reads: CASSLRPRPSAEAFF. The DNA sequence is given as TGTGCCAGCAGCCTTCGGCCCCGACCAAGTGCTGAAGCTTTCTTT.